This TCR beta chain stems from a study of cytomegalovirus exposure and HLA in healthy donors. Study-level information: Earlier sequencing of about 200 million T cells yielded 100 million to 140 million unique TCR beta sequences. When fewer than 500 donors were genotyped, roughly 82% of them were found to fall in the Caucasian-associated ancestry cluster. Overall study results and limits: Later analysis demonstrated an association between a missense DCLRE1C variant and TCR beta V- and J-gene trimming.

The PCR ran on 60 Vbeta and 13 Jbeta primers. Assay: immunoSEQ multiplex PCR; the TCRdb copy retains only in-frame clones and omits some. The table has 130,000 or so clones, less than 75% seen once; the top ten hold 2.1%. In the case of this clone: Its antigen is unknown.

The origin of this receptor is a woman in her thirties or forties in good health and CMV-seropositive. Sequencing used PBMCs.

CDR3 coding DNA: TGTGCCAGCCTTAGTAGCGGGAGCAGTCATGAGCAGTTCTTC. This translates into CASLSSGSSHEQFF. J is TRBJ2-1 and V is TRBV28; 9 bases fit TRBD2. The CDR3 is 14 residues long. Germline trimming cut 8 bases from V and 8 bases from J; bases unmatched to any gene: 10. CDR1 is MDHEN, CDR2 SYDVKM, per germline.